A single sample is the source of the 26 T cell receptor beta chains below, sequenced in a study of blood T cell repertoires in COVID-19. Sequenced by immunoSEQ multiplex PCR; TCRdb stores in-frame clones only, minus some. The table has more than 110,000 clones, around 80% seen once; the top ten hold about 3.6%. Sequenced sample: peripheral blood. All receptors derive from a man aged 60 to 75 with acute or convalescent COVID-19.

The CDR3 DNA reads TGTGCCAGCAGCCTAGCCGTCGGGGAGCTGTTTTTT. This translates into CASSLAVGELFF. The V and J genes are TRBV27 and TRBJ2-2; tentative D call: TRBD2 (5 bases). Germline V gives CDR1 MNHEY, CDR2 SMNVEV (reference sequence). The CDR3 is 12 amino acids. V was pared by 6 bases and J by 7 bases, with 9 bases between.

The CDR3 DNA follows: TGCGCCAGCAGCTTGGGAGGAGTCGACTACGAGCAGTACTTC. This sequence encodes CASSLGGVDYEQYF. The chain carries TRBV5-1 and TRBJ2-7; no clear D. This CDR3 spans 14 amino acids. Germline V gene sequence: CDR1 SGHRS, CDR2 YFSETQ. V lost 0 bases and J lost 3, with 10 bases in between.

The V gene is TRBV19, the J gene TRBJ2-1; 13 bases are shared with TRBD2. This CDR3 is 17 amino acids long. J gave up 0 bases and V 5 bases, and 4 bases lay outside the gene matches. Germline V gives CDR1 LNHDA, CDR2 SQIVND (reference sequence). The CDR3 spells CASSRLAGGSSYNEQFF. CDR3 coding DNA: TGTGCCAGTAGTCGACTAGCGGGAGGATCCTCCTACAATGAGCAGTTCTTC.

CDR3 in amino acids: CASSLQPLGGEQYF. DNA for the CDR3: TGTGCCAGCAGCTTACAGCCGTTGGGGGGGGAGCAGTACTTC. V and J are TRBV7-2 and TRBJ2-7, with TRBD2 matching over 7 bases. Germline V gene data show CDR1 as SGHTA and CDR2 as FQGNSA. CDR3 length equals 14 residues. The ends lost 2 bases at V and 7 bases at J; junction bases unmatched: 8.

In nucleotides, the CDR3 is TGTGCCAGCAGAAGGGCGGCGGGTGCTGAGCAGTTCTTC. As protein: CASRRAAGAEQFF. The chain recombines TRBV19 with TRBJ2-1; TRBD2 might be the D (5 bases). This CDR3 is built from 13 residues. V lost 9 bases and J 9 bases, leaving 18 bases between the germline ends. Per germline, CDR1 LNHDA and CDR2 SQIVND (reference sequence).

The CDR3, as DNA: TGTGCCAGCAGGAAGCCGGAGGGGAACACTGAAGCTTTCTTT. Protein: CASRKPEGNTEAFF. The rearrangement links TRBV6-5 to TRBJ1-1; D unresolved. The CDR3 runs 14 residues. Trimming removed 6 bases from V and 1 base from J, with 12 bases in between. CDR1 is MNHEY and CDR2 is SVGAGI in the germline V gene.

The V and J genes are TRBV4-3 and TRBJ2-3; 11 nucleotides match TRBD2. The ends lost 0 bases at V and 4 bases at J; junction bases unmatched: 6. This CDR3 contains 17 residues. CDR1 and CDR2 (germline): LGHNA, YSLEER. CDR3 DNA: TGCGCCAGCAGCCAAGAGGTAACTAGCGGGAGCGCAGATACGCAGTATTTT. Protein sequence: CASSQEVTSGSADTQYF.

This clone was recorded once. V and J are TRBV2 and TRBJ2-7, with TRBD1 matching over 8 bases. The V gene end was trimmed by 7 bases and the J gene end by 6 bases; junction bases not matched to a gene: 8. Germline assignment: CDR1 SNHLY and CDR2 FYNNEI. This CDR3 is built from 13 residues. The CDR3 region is CASNWDRTSEQYF. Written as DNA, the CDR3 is TGTGCCAGCAACTGGGACAGGACCTCCGAGCAGTACTTC.

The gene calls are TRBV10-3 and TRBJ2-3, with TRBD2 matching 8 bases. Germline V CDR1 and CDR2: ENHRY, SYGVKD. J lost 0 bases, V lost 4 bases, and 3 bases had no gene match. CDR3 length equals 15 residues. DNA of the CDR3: TGTGCCATCAGTGCGACTAGCGCTAGCACAGATACGCAGTATTTT. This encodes CAISATSASTDTQYF.

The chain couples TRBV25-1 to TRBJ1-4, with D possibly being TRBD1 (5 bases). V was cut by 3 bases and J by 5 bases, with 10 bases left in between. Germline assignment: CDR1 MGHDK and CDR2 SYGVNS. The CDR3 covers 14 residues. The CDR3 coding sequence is TGTGCCAGCAGTGACCCCGGGGGGAATGAAAAACTGTTTTTT. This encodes CASSDPGGNEKLFF.

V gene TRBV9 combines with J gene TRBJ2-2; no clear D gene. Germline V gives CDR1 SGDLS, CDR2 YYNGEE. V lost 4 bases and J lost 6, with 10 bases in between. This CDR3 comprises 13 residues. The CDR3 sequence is CASSPVMSGELFF. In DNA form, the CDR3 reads TGTGCCAGCAGCCCCGTAATGTCCGGGGAGCTGTTTTTT.

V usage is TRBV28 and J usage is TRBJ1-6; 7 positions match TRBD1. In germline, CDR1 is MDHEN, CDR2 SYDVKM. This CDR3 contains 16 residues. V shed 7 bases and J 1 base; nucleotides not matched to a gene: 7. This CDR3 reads CASNSGGRSYNSPLHF. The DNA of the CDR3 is TGTGCCAGCAATTCAGGGGGAAGATCCTATAATTCACCCCTCCACTTT.

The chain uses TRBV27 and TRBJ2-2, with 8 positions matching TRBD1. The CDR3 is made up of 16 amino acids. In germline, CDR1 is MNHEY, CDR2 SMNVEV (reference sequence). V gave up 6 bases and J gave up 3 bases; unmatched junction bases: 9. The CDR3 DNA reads TGTGCCAGCAGGAAGCAGGGGGCGATCGACACCGGGGAGCTGTTTTTT. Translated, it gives CASRKQGAIDTGELFF.

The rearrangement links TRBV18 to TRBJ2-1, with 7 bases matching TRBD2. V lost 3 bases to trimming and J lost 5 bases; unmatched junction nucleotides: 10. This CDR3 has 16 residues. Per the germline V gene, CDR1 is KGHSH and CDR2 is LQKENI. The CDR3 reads CASSPSLAGVNNEQFF. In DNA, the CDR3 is TGTGCCAGCTCACCCTCCCTGGCGGGAGTGAACAATGAGCAGTTCTTC.

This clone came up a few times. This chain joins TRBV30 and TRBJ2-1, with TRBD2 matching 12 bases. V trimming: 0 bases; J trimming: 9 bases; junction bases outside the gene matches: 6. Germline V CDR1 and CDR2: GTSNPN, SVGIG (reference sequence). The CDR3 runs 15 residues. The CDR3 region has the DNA TGTGCCTGGAGTGTACGGGGACTAGCGGGTCCTGAGCAGTTCTTC. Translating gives CAWSVRGLAGPEQFF.

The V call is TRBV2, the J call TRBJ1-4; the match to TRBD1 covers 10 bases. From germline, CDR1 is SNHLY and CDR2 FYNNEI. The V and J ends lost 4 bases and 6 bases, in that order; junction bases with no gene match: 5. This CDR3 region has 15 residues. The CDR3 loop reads CASSALTGGHEKLFF. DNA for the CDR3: TGTGCCAGCAGTGCCCTGACAGGGGGCCATGAAAAACTGTTTTTT.

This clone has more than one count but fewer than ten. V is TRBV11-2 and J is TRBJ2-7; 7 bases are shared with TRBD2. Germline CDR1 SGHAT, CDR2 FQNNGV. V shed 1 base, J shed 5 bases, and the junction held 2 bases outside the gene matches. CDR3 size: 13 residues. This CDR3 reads CASSLVGRDEQYF. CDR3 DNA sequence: TGTGCCAGCAGCTTAGTGGGGAGGGACGAGCAGTACTTC.

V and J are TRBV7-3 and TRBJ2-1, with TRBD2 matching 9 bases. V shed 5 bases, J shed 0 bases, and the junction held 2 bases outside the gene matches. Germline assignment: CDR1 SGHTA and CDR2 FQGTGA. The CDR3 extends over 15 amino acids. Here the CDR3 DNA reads TGTGCCAGCAGCCTTAGCGGGAGCTCCTACAATGAGCAGTTCTTC. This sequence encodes CASSLSGSSYNEQFF.

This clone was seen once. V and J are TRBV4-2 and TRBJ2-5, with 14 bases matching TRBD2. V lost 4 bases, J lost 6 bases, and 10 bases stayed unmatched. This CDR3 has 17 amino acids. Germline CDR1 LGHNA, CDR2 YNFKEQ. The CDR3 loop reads CASSPGLAGGAEKTQYF. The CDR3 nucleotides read TGTGCCAGCAGCCCAGGACTAGCGGGAGGTGCGGAAAAGACCCAGTACTTC.

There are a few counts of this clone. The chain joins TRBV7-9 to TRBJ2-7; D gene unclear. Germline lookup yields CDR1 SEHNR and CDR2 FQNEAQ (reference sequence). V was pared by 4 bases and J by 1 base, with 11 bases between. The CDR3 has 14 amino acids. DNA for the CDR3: TGTGCCAGCAGCTCCACAGAGTCGTCCTACGAGCAGTACTTC. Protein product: CASSSTESSYEQYF.

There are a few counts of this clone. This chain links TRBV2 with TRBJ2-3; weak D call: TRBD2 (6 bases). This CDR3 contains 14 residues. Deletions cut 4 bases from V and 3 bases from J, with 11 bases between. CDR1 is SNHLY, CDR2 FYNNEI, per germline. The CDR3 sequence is CASSVYRGTDTQYF. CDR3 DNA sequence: TGTGCCAGCAGTGTTTACCGGGGGACAGATACGCAGTATTTT.

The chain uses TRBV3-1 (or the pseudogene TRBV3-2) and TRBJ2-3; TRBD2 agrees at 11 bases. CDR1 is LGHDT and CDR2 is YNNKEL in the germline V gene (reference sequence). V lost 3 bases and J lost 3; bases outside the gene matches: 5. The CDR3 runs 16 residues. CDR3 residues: CASSQIAGGPTDTQYF. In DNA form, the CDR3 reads TGTGCCAGCAGCCAGATAGCGGGAGGGCCGACAGATACGCAGTATTTT.

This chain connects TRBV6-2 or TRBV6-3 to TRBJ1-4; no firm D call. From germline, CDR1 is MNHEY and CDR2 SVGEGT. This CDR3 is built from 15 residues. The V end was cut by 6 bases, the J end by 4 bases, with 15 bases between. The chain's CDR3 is CASSPPQRINEKLFF. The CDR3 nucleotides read TGTGCCAGCAGCCCACCACAGAGAATTAATGAAAAACTGTTTTTT.

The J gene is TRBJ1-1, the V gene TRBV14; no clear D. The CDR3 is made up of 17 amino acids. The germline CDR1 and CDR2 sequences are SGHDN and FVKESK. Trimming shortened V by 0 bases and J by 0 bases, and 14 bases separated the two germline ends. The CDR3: CASSQEALGFMNTEAFF. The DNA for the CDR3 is TGTGCCAGCAGCCAAGAAGCTCTAGGATTCATGAACACTGAAGCTTTCTTT.

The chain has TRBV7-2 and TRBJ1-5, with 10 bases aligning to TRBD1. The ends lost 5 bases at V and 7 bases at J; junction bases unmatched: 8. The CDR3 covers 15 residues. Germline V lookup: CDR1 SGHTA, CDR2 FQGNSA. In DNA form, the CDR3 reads TGTGCCAGCAGCCTTGACAGGGGGCTAGGGCAGCCCCAGCATTTT. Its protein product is CASSLDRGLGQPQHF.

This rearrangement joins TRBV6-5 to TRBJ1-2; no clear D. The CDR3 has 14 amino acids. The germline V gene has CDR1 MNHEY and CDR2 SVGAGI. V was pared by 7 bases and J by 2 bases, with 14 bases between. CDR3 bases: TGTGCCAGCACCCTTGGTGGAGGAAACTATGGCTACACCTTC. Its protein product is CASTLGGGNYGYTF.